This T cell receptor (beta chain) was sequenced in a study of vaccination effects on CD4 cells after COVID-19. Culture lasted around eleven days before CD4+ T cell isolation. Each participant was given two doses of one vaccine (BNT162b2 or mRNA-1273). Looked up from germline, CDR1 is KGHDR and CDR2 is SFDVKD. V shed 3 bases and J shed 4 bases, with 8 bases lying between them. This CDR3 has 13 amino acids. This table comes from immunoSEQ multiplex PCR, and its TCRdb copy is limited to in-frame clones, with some not included. The sample lists some 30,000 clones; about 67% were seen once. For this clone: No antigen is known for it.

The V gene is TRBV24-1, the J gene TRBJ1-1; unclear D gene. Sequenced here: CD4+ T cells from PBMCs cultured without peptide, sampled after COVID-19 vaccination. The TCR comes from a human donor who received a COVID-19 vaccine. This CDR3 reads CATSDSRLTEAFF. The CDR3 DNA reads as TGTGCCACCAGTGATAGTCGGCTCACTGAAGCTTTCTTT.